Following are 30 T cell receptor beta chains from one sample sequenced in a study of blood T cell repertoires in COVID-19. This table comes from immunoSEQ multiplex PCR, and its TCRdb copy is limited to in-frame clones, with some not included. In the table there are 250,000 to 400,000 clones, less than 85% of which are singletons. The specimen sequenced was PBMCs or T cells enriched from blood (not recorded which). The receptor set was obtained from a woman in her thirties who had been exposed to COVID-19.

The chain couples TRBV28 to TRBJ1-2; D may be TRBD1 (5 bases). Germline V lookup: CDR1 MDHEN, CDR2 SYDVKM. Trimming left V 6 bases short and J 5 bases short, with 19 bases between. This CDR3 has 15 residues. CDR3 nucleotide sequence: TGTGCCAGCAGACTTCCAGGGACTTCGGTATATGGCTACACCTTC. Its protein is CASRLPGTSVYGYTF.

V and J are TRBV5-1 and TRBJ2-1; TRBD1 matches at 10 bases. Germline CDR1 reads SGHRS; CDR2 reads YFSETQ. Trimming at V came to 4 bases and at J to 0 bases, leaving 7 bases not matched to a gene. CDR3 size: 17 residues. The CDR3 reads CASSPLGQGSSYNEQFF. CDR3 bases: TGCGCCAGCAGCCCCCTGGGACAGGGGAGCTCCTACAATGAGCAGTTCTTC.

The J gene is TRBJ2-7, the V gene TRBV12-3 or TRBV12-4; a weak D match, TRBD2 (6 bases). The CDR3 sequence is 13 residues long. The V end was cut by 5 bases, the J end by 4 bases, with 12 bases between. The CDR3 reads CASSLLGGYEQYF. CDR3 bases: TGTGCCAGCAGTCTACTAGGAGGGTACGAGCAGTACTTC.

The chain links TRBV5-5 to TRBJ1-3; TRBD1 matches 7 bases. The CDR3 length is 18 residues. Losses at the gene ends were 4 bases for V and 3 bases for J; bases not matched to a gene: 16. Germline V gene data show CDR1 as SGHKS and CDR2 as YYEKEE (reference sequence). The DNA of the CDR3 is TGTGCCAGCAGCCCCCAGTTGAAGAGACAGGGATTTGGAAACACCATATATTTT. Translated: CASSPQLKRQGFGNTIYF. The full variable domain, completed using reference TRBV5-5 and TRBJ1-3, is DAGVTQSPTHLIKTRGQQVTLRCSPISGHKSVSWYQQVLGQGPQFIFQYYEKEERGRGNFPDRFSARQFPNYSSELNVNALLLGDSALYLCASSPQLKRQGFGNTIYFGEGSWLTVV.

This CDR3 reads CASRVGSNQPQHF. The CDR3 DNA reads TGTGCCAGTCGGGTCGGGAGCAATCAGCCCCAGCATTTT. The chain couples TRBV19 to TRBJ1-5; D unclear. Trimming took 8 bases from V and 1 from J, leaving 9 bases between them. The CDR3 contains 13 residues. Per germline, CDR1 LNHDA and CDR2 SQIVND (reference sequence).

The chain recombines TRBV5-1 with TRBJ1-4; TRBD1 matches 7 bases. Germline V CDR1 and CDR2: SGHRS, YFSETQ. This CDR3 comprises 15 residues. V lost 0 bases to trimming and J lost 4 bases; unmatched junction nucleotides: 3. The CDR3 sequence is CASSLGTGFNEKLFF. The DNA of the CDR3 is TGCGCCAGCAGCTTGGGGACAGGATTTAATGAAAAACTGTTTTTT. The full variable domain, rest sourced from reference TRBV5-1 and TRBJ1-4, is KAGVTQTPRYLIKTRGQQVTLSCSPISGHRSVSWYQQTPGQGLQFLFEYFSETQRNKGNFPGRFSGRQFSNSRSEMNVSTLELGDSALYLCASSLGTGFNEKLFFGSGTQLSVL.

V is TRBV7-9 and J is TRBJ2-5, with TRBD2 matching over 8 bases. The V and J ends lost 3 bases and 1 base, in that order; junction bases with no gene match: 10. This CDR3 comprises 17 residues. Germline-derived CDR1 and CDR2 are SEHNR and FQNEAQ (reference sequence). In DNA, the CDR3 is TGTGCCAGCAGCTTCTGGCGGGGGGCCGCTTCCCAAGAGACCCAGTACTTC. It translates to CASSFWRGAASQETQYF.

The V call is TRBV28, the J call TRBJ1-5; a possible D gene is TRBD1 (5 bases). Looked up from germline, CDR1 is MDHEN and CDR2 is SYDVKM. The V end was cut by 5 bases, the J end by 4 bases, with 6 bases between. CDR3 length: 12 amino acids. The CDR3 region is CASSGGNQPQHF. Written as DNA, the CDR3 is TGTGCCAGCAGTGGGGGGAATCAGCCCCAGCATTTT. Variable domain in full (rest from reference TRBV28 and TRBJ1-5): DVKVTQSSRYLVKRTGEKVFLECVQDMDHENMFWYRQDPGLGLRLIYFSYDVKMKEKGDIPEGYSVSREKKERFSLILESASTNQTSMYLCASSGGNQPQHFGDGTRLSIL.

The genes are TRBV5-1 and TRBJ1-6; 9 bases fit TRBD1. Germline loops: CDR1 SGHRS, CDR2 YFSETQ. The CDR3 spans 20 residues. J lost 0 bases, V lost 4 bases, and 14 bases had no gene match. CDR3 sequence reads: CASSPGQGPTRSSYNSPLHF. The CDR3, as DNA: TGCGCCAGCAGCCCCGGACAGGGGCCGACCCGGAGCTCCTATAATTCACCCCTCCACTTT.

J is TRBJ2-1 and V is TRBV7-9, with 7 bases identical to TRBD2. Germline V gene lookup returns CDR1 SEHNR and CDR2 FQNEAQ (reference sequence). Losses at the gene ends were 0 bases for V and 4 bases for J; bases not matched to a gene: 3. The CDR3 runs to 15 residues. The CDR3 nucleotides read TGTGCCAGCAGCTTAGCCCTAGCGGATTACAATGAGCAGTTCTTC. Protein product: CASSLALADYNEQFF.

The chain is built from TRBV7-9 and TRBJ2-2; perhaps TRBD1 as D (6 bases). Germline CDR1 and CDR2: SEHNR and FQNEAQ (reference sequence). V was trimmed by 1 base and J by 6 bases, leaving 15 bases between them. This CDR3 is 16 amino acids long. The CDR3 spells CASSLERGIIAGELFF. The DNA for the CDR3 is TGTGCCAGCAGCTTAGAAAGGGGGATAATCGCCGGGGAGCTGTTTTTT.

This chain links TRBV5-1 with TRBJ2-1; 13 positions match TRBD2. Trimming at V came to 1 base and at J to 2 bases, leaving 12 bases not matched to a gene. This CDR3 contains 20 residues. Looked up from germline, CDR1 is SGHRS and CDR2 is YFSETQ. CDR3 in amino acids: CASSLSGRIGTSGTYNEQFF. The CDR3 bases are TGCGCCAGCAGCTTGTCCGGACGCATAGGGACTAGCGGGACCTACAATGAGCAGTTCTTC.

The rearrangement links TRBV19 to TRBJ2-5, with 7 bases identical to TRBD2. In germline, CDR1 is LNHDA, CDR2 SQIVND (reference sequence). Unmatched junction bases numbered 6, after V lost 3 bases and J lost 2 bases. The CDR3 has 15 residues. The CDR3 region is CASSIAGVRQETQYF. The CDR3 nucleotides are TGTGCCAGTAGTATCGCGGGGGTAAGACAAGAGACCCAGTACTTC.

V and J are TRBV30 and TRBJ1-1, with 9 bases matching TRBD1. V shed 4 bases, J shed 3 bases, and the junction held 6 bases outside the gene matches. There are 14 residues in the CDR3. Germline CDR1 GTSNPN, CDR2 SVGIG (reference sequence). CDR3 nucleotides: TGTGCCTGGAATCGGGACAGGGTCTACACTGAAGCTTTCTTT. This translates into CAWNRDRVYTEAFF.

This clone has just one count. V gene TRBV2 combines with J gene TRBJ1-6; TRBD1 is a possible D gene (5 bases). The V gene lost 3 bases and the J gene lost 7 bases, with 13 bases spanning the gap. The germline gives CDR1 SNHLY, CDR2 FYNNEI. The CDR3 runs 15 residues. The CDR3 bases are TGTGCCAGCAGTGAGGCCAGGGCTCACAATTCACCCCTCCACTTT. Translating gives CASSEARAHNSPLHF.

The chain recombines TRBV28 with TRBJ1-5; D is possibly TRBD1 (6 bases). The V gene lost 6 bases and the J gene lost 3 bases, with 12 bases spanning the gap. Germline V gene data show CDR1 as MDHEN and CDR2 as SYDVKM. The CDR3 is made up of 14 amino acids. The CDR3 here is CASRLDSNNQPQHF. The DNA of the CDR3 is TGTGCCAGCAGATTGGACAGCAACAATCAGCCCCAGCATTTT. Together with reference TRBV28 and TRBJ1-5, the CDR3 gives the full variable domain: DVKVTQSSRYLVKRTGEKVFLECVQDMDHENMFWYRQDPGLGLRLIYFSYDVKMKEKGDIPEGYSVSREKKERFSLILESASTNQTSMYLCASRLDSNNQPQHFGDGTRLSIL.

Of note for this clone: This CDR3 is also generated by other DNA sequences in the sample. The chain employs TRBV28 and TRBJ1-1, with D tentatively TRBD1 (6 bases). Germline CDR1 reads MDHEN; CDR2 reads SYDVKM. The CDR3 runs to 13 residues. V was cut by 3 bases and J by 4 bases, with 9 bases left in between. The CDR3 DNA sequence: TGTGCCAGCAGTTTGGGCAGGGGCACTGAAGCTTTCTTT. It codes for CASSLGRGTEAFF.

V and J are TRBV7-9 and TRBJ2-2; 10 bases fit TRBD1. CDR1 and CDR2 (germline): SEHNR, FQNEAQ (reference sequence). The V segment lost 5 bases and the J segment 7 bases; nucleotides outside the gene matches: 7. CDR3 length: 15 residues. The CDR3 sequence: CASSPGQGISGELFF. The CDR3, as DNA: TGTGCCAGCAGCCCGGGACAGGGGATTAGCGGGGAGCTGTTTTTT.

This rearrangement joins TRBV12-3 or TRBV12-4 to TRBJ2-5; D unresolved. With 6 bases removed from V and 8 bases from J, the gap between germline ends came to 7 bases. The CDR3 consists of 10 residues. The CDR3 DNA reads TGTGCCAGCAGGTGCGCTACCCAGTACTTC. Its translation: CASRCATQYF.

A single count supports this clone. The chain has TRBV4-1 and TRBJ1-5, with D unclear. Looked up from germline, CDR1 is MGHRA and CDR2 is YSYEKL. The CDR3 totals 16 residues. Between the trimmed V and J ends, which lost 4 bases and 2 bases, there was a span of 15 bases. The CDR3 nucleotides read TGCGCCAGCAGCCCGCGGGCGGGTTTCGGCAATCAGCCCCAGCATTTT. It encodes CASSPRAGFGNQPQHF.

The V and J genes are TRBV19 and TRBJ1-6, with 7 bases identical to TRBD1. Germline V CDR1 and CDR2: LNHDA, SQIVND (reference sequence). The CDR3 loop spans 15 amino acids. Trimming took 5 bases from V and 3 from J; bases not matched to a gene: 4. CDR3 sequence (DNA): TGTGCCAGTAGTGACAGGGTTGGCTATAATTCACCCCTCCACTTT. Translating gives CASSDRVGYNSPLHF.

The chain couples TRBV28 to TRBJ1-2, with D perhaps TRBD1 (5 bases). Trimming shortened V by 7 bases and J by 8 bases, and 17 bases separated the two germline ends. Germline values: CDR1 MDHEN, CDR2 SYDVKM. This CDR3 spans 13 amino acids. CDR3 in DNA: TGTGCCAGCACCCTACCTCAGGGCTACGGCTACACCTTC. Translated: CASTLPQGYGYTF.

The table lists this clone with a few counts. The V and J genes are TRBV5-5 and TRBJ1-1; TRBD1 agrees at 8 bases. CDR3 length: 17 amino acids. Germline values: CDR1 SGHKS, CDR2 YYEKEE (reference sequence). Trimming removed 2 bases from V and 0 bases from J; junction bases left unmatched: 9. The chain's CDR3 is CASSFAPTGAMNTEAFF. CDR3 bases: TGTGCCAGCAGCTTTGCCCCGACAGGGGCTATGAACACTGAAGCTTTCTTT. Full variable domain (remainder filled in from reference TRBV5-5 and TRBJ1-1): DAGVTQSPTHLIKTRGQQVTLRCSPISGHKSVSWYQQVLGQGPQFIFQYYEKEERGRGNFPDRFSARQFPNYSSELNVNALLLGDSALYLCASSFAPTGAMNTEAFFGQGTRLTVV.

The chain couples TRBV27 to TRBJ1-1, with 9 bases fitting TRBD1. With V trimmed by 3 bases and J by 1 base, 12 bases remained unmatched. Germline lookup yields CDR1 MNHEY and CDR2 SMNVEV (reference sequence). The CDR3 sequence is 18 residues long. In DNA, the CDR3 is TGTGCCAGCAGTTTTAGCGGGACAGGGTTATGGAAGAACACTGAAGCTTTCTTT. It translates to CASSFSGTGLWKNTEAFF.

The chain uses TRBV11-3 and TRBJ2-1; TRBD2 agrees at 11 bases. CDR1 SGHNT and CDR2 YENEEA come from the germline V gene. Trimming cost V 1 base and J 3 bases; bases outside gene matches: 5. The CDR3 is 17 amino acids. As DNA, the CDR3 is TGTGCCAGCAGCTTAGGCCAACTAGCGGGAGTCTACAATGAGCAGTTCTTC. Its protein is CASSLGQLAGVYNEQFF. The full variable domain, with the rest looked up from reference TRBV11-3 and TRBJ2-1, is EAGVVQSPRYKIIEKKQPVAFWCNPISGHNTLYWYLQNLGQGPELLIRYENEEAVDDSQLPKDRFSAERLKGVDSTLKIQPAELGDSAVYLCASSLGQLAGVYNEQFFGPGTRLTVL.

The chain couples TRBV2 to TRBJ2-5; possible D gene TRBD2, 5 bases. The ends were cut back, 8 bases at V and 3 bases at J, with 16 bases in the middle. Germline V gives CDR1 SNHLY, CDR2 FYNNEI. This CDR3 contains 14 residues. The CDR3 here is CASRYSDSKETQYF. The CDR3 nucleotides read TGTGCCAGCCGATACTCGGACTCAAAAGAGACCCAGTACTTC.

CDR3 residues: CASSLLKGDGYTF. The CDR3 DNA sequence: TGTGCCAGCAGCTTATTAAAGGGGGATGGCTACACCTTC. The chain recombines TRBV7-9 with TRBJ1-2; perhaps TRBD1 as D (6 bases). CDR1 and CDR2 (germline): SEHNR, FQNEAQ (reference sequence). Trimming shortened V by 2 bases and J by 6 bases, and 10 bases separated the two germline ends. This CDR3 comprises 13 residues.

CDR3 protein: CASSLEGVSNYEQYF. The CDR3 nucleotides are TGTGCCAGCAGTTTAGAAGGGGTGTCTAACTACGAGCAGTACTTC. The chain employs TRBV27 and TRBJ2-7, with TRBD1 as a possible D gene (5 bases). Germline values: CDR1 MNHEY, CDR2 SMNVEV (reference sequence). CDR3 length: 15 residues. V was shortened by 2 bases and J by 3 bases, with 14 bases between the two germline ends.

CDR3 protein: CASNTAGSGNTIYF. CDR3 bases: TGTGCCAGTAATACCGCAGGGTCTGGAAACACCATATATTTT. The chain employs TRBV19 and TRBJ1-3; possibly TRBD1 for D (5 bases). The CDR3 sequence is 14 residues long. Germline CDR1 reads LNHDA; CDR2 reads SQIVND (reference sequence). V shed 7 bases and J shed 1 base, with 11 bases lying between them. The whole variable domain, remainder taken from reference TRBV19 and TRBJ1-3, is DGGITQSPKYLFRKEGQNVTLSCEQNLNHDAMYWYRQDPGQGLRLIYYSQIVNDFQKGDIAEGYSVSREKKESFPLTVTSAQKNPTAFYLCASNTAGSGNTIYFGEGSWLTVV.

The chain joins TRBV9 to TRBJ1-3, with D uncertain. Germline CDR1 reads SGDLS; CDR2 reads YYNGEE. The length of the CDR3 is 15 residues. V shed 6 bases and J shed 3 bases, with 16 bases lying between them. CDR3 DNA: TGTGCCAGCACGTATCTCAGGCCTGGTGGAAACACCATATATTTT. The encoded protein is CASTYLRPGGNTIYF. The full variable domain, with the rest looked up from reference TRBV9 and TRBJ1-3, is DSGVTQTPKHLITATGQRVTLRCSPRSGDLSVYWYQQSLDQGLQFLIQYYNGEERAKGNILERFSAQQFPDLHSELNLSSLELGDSALYFCASTYLRPGGNTIYFGEGSWLTVV.